One sample yielded the 6 T cell receptor beta chains listed below, sequenced in a study of vaccination and CD4 T cells after COVID-19. Treatment: roughly 10-day PBMC culture with coronavirus spike peptide pools or control peptides (ViraFEST assay). At the Johns Hopkins FTIC core, DNA taken from cultured CD4+ T cells was sequenced by way of the Oncomine TCR Beta short-read assay. One entry per CDR3 protein results from TCRdb running MiXCR on the PCR reads. Here the sample spans 15,000 to 20,000 distinct CDR3 sequences, 50% to 65% being singletons. For these TCRs, the target antigens are not known. Sequenced material: CD4+ T cells from blood, cultured in vitro. The receptors come from a human donor who had recovered from COVID-19.

This chain joins TRBV27 and TRBJ1-5; D remains unclear. CDR1 is MNHEY and CDR2 is SMNVEV in the germline V gene (reference sequence). This CDR3 region has 15 residues. The V gene lost 3 bases and the J gene lost 0 bases, with 9 bases spanning the gap. The CDR3 DNA is TGTGCCAGCAGTTTCGGAGCGGATAGCAATCAGCCCCAGCATTTT. It yields the protein CASSFGADSNQPQHF.

This clonotype was counted a single time. At one end the junction does not follow the germline gene, possibly because of a read error. The chain carries TRBV24-1 and TRBJ1-6; 8 bases match TRBD1. The CDR3 is 14 residues long. Germline values: CDR1 KGHDR, CDR2 SFDVKD. CDR3 bases: TGTGCCACTCAAGAATCAGGGGGCCATTCACCCCCCCACTTT. This codes for CATQESGGHSPPHF.

The chain combines TRBV20-1 with TRBJ2-7; 11 bases line up with TRBD2. The J segment lost 6 bases and the V segment lost 6 bases, leaving 10 bases of the junction unmatched. The CDR3 consists of 14 residues. Germline values: CDR1 DFQATT, CDR2 SNEGSKA (reference sequence). The CDR3 here is CSAQGLAGHAEQYF. The CDR3, as DNA: TGCAGTGCACAAGGACTAGCGGGCCACGCCGAGCAGTACTTC.

This rearrangement joins TRBV30 to TRBJ2-3, with D possibly being TRBD2 (7 bases). With 2 bases removed from V and 4 bases from J, the gap between germline ends came to 13 bases. Germline lookup yields CDR1 GTSNPN and CDR2 SVGIG (reference sequence). This CDR3 contains 14 residues. CDR3: CAWSRGGEADTQYF. The DNA for the CDR3 is TGTGCCTGGAGTCGAGGGGGGGAAGCAGATACGCAGTATTTT. Full variable domain (outside the CDR3, taken from reference TRBV30 and TRBJ2-3): SQTIHQWPATLVQPVGSPLSLECTVEGTSNPNLYWYRQAAGRGLQLLFYSVGIGQISSEVPQNLSASRPQDRQFILSSKKLLLSDSGFYLCAWSRGGEADTQYFGPGTRLTVL.

The gene calls are TRBV14 and TRBJ1-1; D unclear. Germline CDR1 SGHDN, CDR2 FVKESK. The CDR3 has 13 amino acids. V was pared by 6 bases and J by 0 bases, with 8 bases between. The CDR3 sequence: CASRQNMNTEAFF. For the CDR3, the DNA is TGTGCCAGCAGACAGAACATGAACACTGAAGCTTTCTTT.

This chain uses TRBV12-3 or TRBV12-4 with TRBJ1-5, with unresolved D. This CDR3 is built from 13 residues. Trimming left V 4 bases short and J 9 bases short, with 13 bases between. In DNA form, the CDR3 reads TGTGCCAGCAGTTCCCCGCCCGAGGGGCCCCAGCATTTT. It encodes CASSSPPEGPQHF.